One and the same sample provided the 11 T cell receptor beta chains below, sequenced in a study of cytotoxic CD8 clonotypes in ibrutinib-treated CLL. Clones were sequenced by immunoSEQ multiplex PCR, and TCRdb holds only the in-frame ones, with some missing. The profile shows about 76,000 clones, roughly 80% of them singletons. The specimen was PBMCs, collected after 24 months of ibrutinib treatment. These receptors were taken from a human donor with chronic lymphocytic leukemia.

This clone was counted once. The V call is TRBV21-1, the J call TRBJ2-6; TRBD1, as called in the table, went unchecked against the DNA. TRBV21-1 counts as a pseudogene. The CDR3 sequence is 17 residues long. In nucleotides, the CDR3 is TGTGCCAGCAGCAAGCAGGGGGCCCCCTCGGGGGCCAACGTCCTGACTTTC. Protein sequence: CASSKQGAPSGANVLTF.

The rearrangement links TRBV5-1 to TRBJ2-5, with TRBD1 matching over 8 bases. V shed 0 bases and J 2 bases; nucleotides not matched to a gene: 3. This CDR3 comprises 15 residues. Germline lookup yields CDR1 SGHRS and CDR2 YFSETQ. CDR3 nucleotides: TGCGCCAGCAGCTTGGGGGACAGGCAACAAGAGACCCAGTACTTC. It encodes CASSLGDRQQETQYF.

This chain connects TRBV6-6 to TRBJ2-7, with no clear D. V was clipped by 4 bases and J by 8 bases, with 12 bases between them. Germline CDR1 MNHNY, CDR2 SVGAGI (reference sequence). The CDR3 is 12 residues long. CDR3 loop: CASSSGPNQQYF. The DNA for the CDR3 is TGTGCCAGCAGTTCAGGCCCAAACCAGCAGTACTTC.

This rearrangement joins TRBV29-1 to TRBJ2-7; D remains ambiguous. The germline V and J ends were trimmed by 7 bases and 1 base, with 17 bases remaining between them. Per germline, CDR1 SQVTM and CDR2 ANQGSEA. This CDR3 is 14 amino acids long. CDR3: CSAINGRSSYEQYF. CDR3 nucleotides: TGCAGCGCCATTAACGGGCGTAGTTCCTACGAGCAGTACTTC.

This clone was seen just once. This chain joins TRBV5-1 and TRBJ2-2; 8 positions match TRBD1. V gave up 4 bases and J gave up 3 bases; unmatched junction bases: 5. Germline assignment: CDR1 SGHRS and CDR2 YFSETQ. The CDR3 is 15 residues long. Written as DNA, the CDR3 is TGCGCCAGCAGCGGGATACAGGGGGACACCGGGGAGCTGTTTTTT. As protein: CASSGIQGDTGELFF.

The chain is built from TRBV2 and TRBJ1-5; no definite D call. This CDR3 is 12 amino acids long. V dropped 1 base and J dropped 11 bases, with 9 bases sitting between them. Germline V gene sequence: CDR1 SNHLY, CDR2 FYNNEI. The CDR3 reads CASSEGGVAQHF. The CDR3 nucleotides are TGTGCCAGCAGTGAAGGAGGAGTAGCCCAGCATTTT.

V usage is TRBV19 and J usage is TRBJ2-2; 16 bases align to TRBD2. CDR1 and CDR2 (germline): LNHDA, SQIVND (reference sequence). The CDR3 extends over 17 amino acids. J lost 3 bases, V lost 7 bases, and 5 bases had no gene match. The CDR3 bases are TGTGCCAGTACCTTGGGACTAGCGGGAGGGGACACCGGGGAGCTGTTTTTT. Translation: CASTLGLAGGDTGELFF.

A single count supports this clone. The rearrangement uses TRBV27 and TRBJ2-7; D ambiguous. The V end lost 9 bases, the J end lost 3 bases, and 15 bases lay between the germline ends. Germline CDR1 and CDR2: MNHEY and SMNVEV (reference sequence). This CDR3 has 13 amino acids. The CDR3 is CASSNNRLYEQYF. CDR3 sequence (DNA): TGTGCCAGTTCGAACAATCGTCTCTACGAGCAGTACTTC.

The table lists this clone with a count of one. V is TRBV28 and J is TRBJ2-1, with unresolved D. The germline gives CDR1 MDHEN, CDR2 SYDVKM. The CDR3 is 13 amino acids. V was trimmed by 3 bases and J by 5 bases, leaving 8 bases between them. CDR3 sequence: CASSFLTHNEQFF. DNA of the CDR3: TGTGCCAGCAGTTTTCTTACCCACAATGAGCAGTTCTTC.

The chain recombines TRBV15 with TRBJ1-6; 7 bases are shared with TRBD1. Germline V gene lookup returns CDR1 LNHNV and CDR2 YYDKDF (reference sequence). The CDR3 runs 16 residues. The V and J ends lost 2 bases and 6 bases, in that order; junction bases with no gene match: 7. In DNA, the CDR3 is TGTGCCACCAGCAGAAGAACAGGGGTCGGTAATTCACCCCTCCACTTT. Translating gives CATSRRTGVGNSPLHF.

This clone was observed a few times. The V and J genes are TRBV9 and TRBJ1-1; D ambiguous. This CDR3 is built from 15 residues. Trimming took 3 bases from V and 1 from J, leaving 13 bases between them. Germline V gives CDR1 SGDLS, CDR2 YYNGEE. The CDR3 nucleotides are TGTGCCAGCAGCGAAATGAGTAGCGGGAACACTGAAGCTTTCTTT. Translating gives CASSEMSSGNTEAFF.